The 26 T cell receptor beta chains in this list originate from one sample, sequenced in a study of OX40 agonist ivuxolimab in advanced cancers. Data came from immunoSEQ multiplex PCR; TCRdb stores just in-frame clones and leaves some out. The sample includes fewer than 45,000 clones, roughly 84% of them seen just once. Sequenced here: CD4+ or CD8+ T cells sorted from blood, sampled in a trial of the OX40 agonist ivuxolimab. The source of these receptors is an adult with an advanced solid tumor such as melanoma, head and neck, liver or kidney cancer.

The chain couples TRBV28 to TRBJ1-5; D gene unclear. Germline V gene sequence: CDR1 MDHEN, CDR2 SYDVKM. The CDR3 contains 16 residues. V gave up 3 bases and J gave up 1 base, with 13 bases separating them. CDR3 amino acids: CASSFQVLMSNQPQHF. CDR3 DNA: TGTGCCAGCAGTTTTCAGGTTCTAATGAGCAATCAGCCCCAGCATTTT.

In this sample, this clone is medium-sized. The CDR3 DNA follows: TGTGCCATTGCAGCGGGGCTAGGCCAGCCCCAGCATTTT. This sequence encodes CAIAAGLGQPQHF. The chain joins TRBV10-3 to TRBJ1-5; tentative D call: TRBD1 (5 bases). This CDR3 is 13 amino acids long. CDR1 and CDR2 (germline): ENHRY, SYGVKD. V gave up 9 bases and J gave up 7 bases, with 16 bases separating them.

A few counts support this clone. The chain links TRBV6-5 to TRBJ2-2; D gene unclear. The CDR3 sequence is 13 residues long. The V gene lost 2 bases and the J gene lost 5 bases, with 6 bases spanning the gap. Germline V gene lookup returns CDR1 MNHEY and CDR2 SVGAGI. CDR3 sequence (DNA): TGTGCCAGCAGTTACCCCGGGACCGGGGAGCTGTTTTTT. It specifies CASSYPGTGELFF.

The chain has TRBV5-4 and TRBJ2-1; D uncertain. The CDR3 length is 12 residues. The V gene's germline CDR1 is SGHNT and CDR2 YYREEE (reference sequence). V was clipped by 4 bases and J by 5 bases, with 7 bases between them. CDR3 loop: CASSGYNNEQFF. The CDR3 DNA is TGTGCCAGCAGCGGGTACAACAATGAGCAGTTCTTC.

In its sample, this clone was seen a few times. The gene calls are TRBV7-9 and TRBJ2-7; tentative D call: TRBD2 (6 bases). In germline, CDR1 is SEHNR, CDR2 FQNEAQ (reference sequence). This CDR3 region has 16 residues. V dropped 7 bases and J dropped 6 bases, with 25 bases sitting between them. The CDR3 nucleotides are TGTGCCAGCACCTCCCCGGAGGGGAACCCTCGGGCCGAGCAGTACTTC. This codes for CASTSPEGNPRAEQYF.

This clone is a singleton in its sample. V gene TRBV27 combines with J gene TRBJ1-5; D remains ambiguous. The CDR3 extends over 15 amino acids. V dropped 2 bases and J dropped 4 bases, with 12 bases sitting between them. The germline CDR1 and CDR2 sequences are MNHEY and SMNVEV (reference sequence). This chain's CDR3 is CASSLTTLGNQPQHF. For the CDR3, the DNA is TGTGCCAGCAGTTTAACGACCCTCGGGAATCAGCCCCAGCATTTT.

The chain employs TRBV5-1 and TRBJ2-1; 14 bases are a match to TRBD2. Germline trimming cut 1 base from V and 8 bases from J; bases unmatched to any gene: 5. Per the germline V gene, CDR1 is SGHRS and CDR2 is YFSETQ. The CDR3 covers 16 residues. CDR3 in amino acids: CASSLPTSGGADEQFF. For the CDR3, the DNA is TGCGCCAGCAGCTTGCCGACTAGCGGGGGGGCCGATGAGCAGTTCTTC.

The chain has TRBV7-2 and TRBJ2-7; D tentatively reads TRBD1 or TRBD2 (7 bases each). The V end lost 6 bases, the J end lost 1 base, and 16 bases lay between the germline ends. Per germline, CDR1 SGHTA and CDR2 FQGNSA. The CDR3 is 15 residues long. This CDR3 is CASRGGGRGSYEQYF. DNA of the CDR3: TGTGCCAGCAGAGGGGGCGGGAGAGGATCCTACGAGCAGTACTTC.

The CDR3 DNA reads TGCGCCAGCAGCCCCGGGGGCCCCACAGATACGCAGTATTTT. Residues: CASSPGGPTDTQYF. The chain employs TRBV5-1 and TRBJ2-3; either TRBD1 or TRBD2 may fit D (6 bases each). The CDR3 loop spans 14 amino acids. Germline-derived CDR1 and CDR2 are SGHRS and YFSETQ. Trimming took off 4 bases at V and 2 bases at J, with 11 bases between the two ends.

The CDR3 sequence: CASSFMGYGNTIYF. The CDR3 DNA is TGTGCCAGCAGCTTTATGGGTTATGGAAACACCATATATTTT. The V gene is TRBV5-4, the J gene TRBJ1-3; D unclear. Trimming took off 2 bases at V and 3 bases at J, with 9 bases between the two ends. Per the germline V gene, CDR1 is SGHNT and CDR2 is YYREEE (reference sequence). The CDR3 covers 14 residues.

J is TRBJ2-3 and V is TRBV6-1; unclear D gene. Germline CDR1 is MNHNS and CDR2 is SASEGT. The CDR3 spans 13 residues. The V end lost 3 bases, the J end lost 2 bases, and 6 bases lay between the germline ends. The CDR3 protein is CASSEGFTDTQYF. The CDR3 DNA sequence: TGTGCCAGCAGTGAGGGGTTCACAGATACGCAGTATTTT.

The chain couples TRBV27 to TRBJ2-5, with D possibly TRBD2 on 7 matching bases. This CDR3 region has 14 residues. The germline V gene has CDR1 MNHEY and CDR2 SMNVEV (reference sequence). Trimming shortened V by 9 bases and J by 2 bases, and 16 bases separated the two germline ends. The CDR3 sequence: CASKTAGAQETQYF. The CDR3 region has the DNA TGTGCCAGTAAAACGGCGGGGGCGCAAGAGACCCAGTACTTC.

The CDR3 sequence: CASSVTGVKGNEQFF. The CDR3, as DNA: TGTGCCAGCAGCGTTACAGGGGTTAAAGGGAATGAGCAGTTCTTC. The chain couples TRBV5-5 to TRBJ2-1; 7 bases fit TRBD1. V gave up 4 bases and J gave up 7 bases; unmatched junction bases: 11. The CDR3 sequence is 15 residues long. CDR1 and CDR2 (germline): SGHKS, YYEKEE (reference sequence).

This chain links TRBV2 with TRBJ1-5; no reliable D call. CDR3 length: 12 amino acids. The germline V and J ends were trimmed by 3 bases and 4 bases, with 4 bases remaining between them. Per the germline V gene, CDR1 is SNHLY and CDR2 is FYNNEI. Here the CDR3 DNA reads TGTGCCAGCAGTGAGGGGAATCAGCCCCAGCATTTT. Translated: CASSEGNQPQHF.

V usage is TRBV6-5 and J usage is TRBJ1-2; D remains ambiguous. Trimming cost V 0 bases and J 8 bases, with 13 bases left between them. CDR1 is MNHEY, CDR2 SVGAGI, per germline. The CDR3 extends over 14 amino acids. CDR3 protein: CASSYSEPFGGYTF. DNA for the CDR3: TGTGCCAGCAGTTACTCGGAGCCGTTCGGGGGCTACACCTTC.

The rearrangement links TRBV18 to TRBJ2-3, with 7 bases aligning to TRBD2. Germline V gene data show CDR1 as KGHSH and CDR2 as LQKENI. CDR3 size: 16 residues. V gave up 4 bases and J gave up 4 bases; unmatched junction bases: 11. CDR3 in amino acids: CASSLRLAGGADTQYF. The CDR3 bases are TGTGCCAGCTCACTTAGACTAGCCGGAGGGGCAGATACGCAGTATTTT.

The CDR3 region is CASSGGGFGTDTQYF. CDR3 DNA: TGTGCCAGTAGTGGGGGGGGATTTGGCACAGATACGCAGTATTTT. The J gene is TRBJ2-3, the V gene TRBV19; 7 nucleotides match TRBD2. Per the germline V gene, CDR1 is LNHDA and CDR2 is SQIVND (reference sequence). After removal of 5 bases from V and 1 base from J, the junction contained 6 bases not matched to a gene. This CDR3 is 15 amino acids long.

The V gene is TRBV9, the J gene TRBJ2-1, with 13 bases fitting TRBD2. Germline V CDR1 and CDR2: SGDLS, YYNGEE. Unmatched junction bases numbered 9, after V lost 2 bases and J lost 4 bases. CDR3 length: 18 amino acids. Here the CDR3 DNA reads TGTGCCAGCAGCGTCGCCGGGACTAGCGGGGCTGGATACAATGAGCAGTTCTTC. This translates into CASSVAGTSGAGYNEQFF.

This chain uses TRBV11-2 with TRBJ2-7, with 10 bases aligning to TRBD2. The CDR3 is 15 residues long. V trimming: 6 bases; J trimming: 3 bases; junction bases outside the gene matches: 8. In germline, CDR1 is SGHAT, CDR2 FQNNGV. The chain's CDR3 is CASRKELAGNYEQYF. The CDR3 nucleotides are TGTGCCAGCAGGAAAGAACTAGCGGGAAACTACGAGCAGTACTTC.

In this sample, this clone is medium-sized. V usage is TRBV5-4 and J usage is TRBJ2-1; no reliable D call. Germline V gene data show CDR1 as SGHNT and CDR2 as YYREEE (reference sequence). This CDR3 spans 11 amino acids. Deletions cut 4 bases from V and 9 bases from J, with 8 bases between. The chain's CDR3 is CASSIAGEQFF. Here the CDR3 DNA reads TGTGCCAGCAGCATTGCTGGTGAGCAGTTCTTC.

This chain links TRBV5-8 with TRBJ2-5; tentatively, D is TRBD1 or TRBD2 (5 bases each). The CDR3 is 11 residues long. Germline assignment: CDR1 SGHTS and CDR2 YDEGEE. The V gene lost 3 bases and the J gene lost 5 bases, with 5 bases spanning the gap. The CDR3 loop is CASSWGETQYF. CDR3 in DNA: TGTGCCAGCAGCTGGGGGGAGACCCAGTACTTC.

J is TRBJ2-2 and V is TRBV7-2; D remains ambiguous. In germline, CDR1 is SGHTA, CDR2 FQGNSA. This CDR3 has 13 residues. The V and J ends lost 3 bases and 4 bases respectively, with 6 bases between them. The CDR3 DNA reads as TGTGCCAGCAGCTTGGCCAGCACCGGGGAGCTGTTTTTT. It yields the protein CASSLASTGELFF.

This clone showed up just once. The chain employs TRBV10-1 and TRBJ1-5, with TRBD1 as a possible D gene (5 bases). Trimming shortened V by 4 bases and J by 1 base, and 11 bases separated the two germline ends. Germline CDR1 reads WNHNN; CDR2 reads SYGVQD (reference sequence). This CDR3 contains 15 residues. The CDR3 protein is CASSVIGGSNQPQHF. The DNA of the CDR3 is TGCGCCAGCAGTGTTATTGGGGGAAGCAATCAGCCCCAGCATTTT.

The chain links TRBV5-5 to TRBJ1-2; D gene uncertain. V was pared by 4 bases and J by 4 bases, with 11 bases between. The CDR3 length is 13 residues. Germline V gives CDR1 SGHKS, CDR2 YYEKEE (reference sequence). CDR3 amino acids: CASSHVFGYGYTF. The CDR3 bases are TGTGCCAGCAGCCACGTATTTGGCTATGGCTACACCTTC.

The chain combines TRBV7-9 with TRBJ1-4; D may be TRBD1 (5 bases). V lost 4 bases and J 7 bases, leaving 16 bases between the germline ends. Germline V gene data show CDR1 as SEHNR and CDR2 as FQNEAQ (reference sequence). The length of the CDR3 is 15 residues. CDR3 loop: CASSSILQGGEKLFF. The CDR3 DNA is TGTGCCAGCAGCTCTATACTTCAGGGAGGTGAAAAACTGTTTTTT.

This chain joins TRBV5-1 and TRBJ1-1; D is undetermined. CDR1 and CDR2 (germline): SGHRS, YFSETQ. The V end lost 0 bases, the J end lost 0 bases, and 12 bases lay between the germline ends. The CDR3 runs to 16 residues. This CDR3 reads CASSLAYMKVNTEAFF. The CDR3 DNA is TGCGCCAGCAGCTTGGCGTATATGAAGGTGAACACTGAAGCTTTCTTT.